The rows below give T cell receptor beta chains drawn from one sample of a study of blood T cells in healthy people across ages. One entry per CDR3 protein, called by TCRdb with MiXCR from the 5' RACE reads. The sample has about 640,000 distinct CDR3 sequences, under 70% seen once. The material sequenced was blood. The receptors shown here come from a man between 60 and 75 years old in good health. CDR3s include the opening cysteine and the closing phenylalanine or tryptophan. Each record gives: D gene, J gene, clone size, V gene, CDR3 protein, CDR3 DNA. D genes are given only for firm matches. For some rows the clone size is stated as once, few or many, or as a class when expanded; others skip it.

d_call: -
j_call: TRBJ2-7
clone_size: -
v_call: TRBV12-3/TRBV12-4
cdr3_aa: CASSSYDEQYF
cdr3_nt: TGTGCCAGCAGTTCCTATGACGAGCAGTACTTC

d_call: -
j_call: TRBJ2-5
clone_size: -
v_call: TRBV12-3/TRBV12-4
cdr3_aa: CASSNRDLETQYF
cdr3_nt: TGTGCCAGCAGTAACCGGGACTTAGAGACCCAGTACTTC

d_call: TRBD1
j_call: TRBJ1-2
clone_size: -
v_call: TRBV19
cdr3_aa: CASSTGTGANYGYTF
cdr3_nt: TGTGCCAGTTCTACCGGGACAGGGGCTAACTATGGCTACACCTTC

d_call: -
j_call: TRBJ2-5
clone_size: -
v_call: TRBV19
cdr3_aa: CASSIAGRQETQYF
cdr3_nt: TGTGCCAGTAGTATAGCCGGCAGACAGGAGACCCAGTACTTC

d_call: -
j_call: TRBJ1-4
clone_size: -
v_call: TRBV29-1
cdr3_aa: CSVVGGSGEKLFF
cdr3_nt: TGCAGCGTTGTTGGGGGTAGCGGTGAAAAACTGTTTTTT

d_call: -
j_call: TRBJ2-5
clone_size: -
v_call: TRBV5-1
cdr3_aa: CASSLGVPGTGETQYF
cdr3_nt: TGCGCCAGCAGCTTGGGAGTACCTGGGACTGGTGAGACCCAGTACTTC

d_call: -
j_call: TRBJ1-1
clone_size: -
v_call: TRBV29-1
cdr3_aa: CSVKGVQGAEAFF
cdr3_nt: TGCAGCGTCAAAGGGGTCCAAGGGGCTGAAGCTTTCTTT

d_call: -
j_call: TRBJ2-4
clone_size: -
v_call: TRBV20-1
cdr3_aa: CSASSGNIQYF
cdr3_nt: TGCAGTGCTAGCTCCGGAAACATTCAGTACTTC

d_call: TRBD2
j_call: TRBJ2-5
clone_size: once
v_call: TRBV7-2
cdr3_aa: CASSLMAGGGETQYF
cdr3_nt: TGTGCCAGCAGCTTAATGGCGGGAGGAGGAGAGACCCAGTACTTC

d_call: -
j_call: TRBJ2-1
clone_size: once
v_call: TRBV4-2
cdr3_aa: CASSQDTSQGSYNEQFF
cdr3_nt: TGTGCCAGCAGCCAAGATACTAGCCAGGGGTCCTACAATGAGCAGTTCTTC

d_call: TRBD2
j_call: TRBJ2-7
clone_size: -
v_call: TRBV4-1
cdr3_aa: CASSQGLAGEPYEQYF
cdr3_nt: TGCGCCAGCAGCCAAGGACTAGCGGGGGAGCCCTACGAGCAGTACTTC

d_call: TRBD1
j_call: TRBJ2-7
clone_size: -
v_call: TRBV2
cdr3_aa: CASSEGTGRIEQYF
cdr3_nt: TGTGCCAGCAGTGAAGGGACAGGGAGGATCGAGCAGTACTTC

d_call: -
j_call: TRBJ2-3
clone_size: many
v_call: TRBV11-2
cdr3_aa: CASSLVADTQYF
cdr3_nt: TGTGCCAGCAGCTTAGTGGCAGATACGCAGTATTTT

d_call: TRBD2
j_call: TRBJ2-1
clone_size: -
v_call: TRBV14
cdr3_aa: CASSQDWASGHQLFF
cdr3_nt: TGTGCCAGCAGCCAAGATTGGGCTAGCGGACACCAGCTGTTCTTC

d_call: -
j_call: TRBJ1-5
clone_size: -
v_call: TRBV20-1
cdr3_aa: CSARGRSSNQPQHF
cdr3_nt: TGCAGTGCTAGGGGTCGCAGTAGCAATCAGCCCCAGCATTTT

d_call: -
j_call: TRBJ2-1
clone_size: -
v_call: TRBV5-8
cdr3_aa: CASSLAGRRFNEQFF
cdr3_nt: TGTGCCAGCAGCTTGGCCGGCAGGAGATTCAATGAGCAGTTCTTC

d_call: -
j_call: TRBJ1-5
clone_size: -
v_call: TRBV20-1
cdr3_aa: CSALVGQSDSNQPQHF
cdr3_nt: TGCAGTGCTCTGGTGGGGCAGAGCGATAGCAATCAGCCCCAGCATTTT

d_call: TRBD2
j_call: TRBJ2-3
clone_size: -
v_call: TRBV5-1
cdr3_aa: CASSYGLARTDTQYF
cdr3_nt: TGCGCCAGCAGCTACGGACTAGCTCGCACAGATACGCAGTATTTT

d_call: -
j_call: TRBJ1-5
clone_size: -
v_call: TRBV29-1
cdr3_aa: CSALPGGGQPQHF
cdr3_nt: TGCAGCGCCCTCCCTGGGGGGGGTCAGCCCCAGCATTTT

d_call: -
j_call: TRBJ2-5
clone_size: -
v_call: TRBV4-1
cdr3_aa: CASSQPGGQGWETQYF
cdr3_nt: TGCGCCAGCAGCCAACCGGGAGGACAGGGCTGGGAGACCCAGTACTTC

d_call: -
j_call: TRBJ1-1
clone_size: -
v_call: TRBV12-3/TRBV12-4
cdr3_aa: CASSFGGGRYTEAFF
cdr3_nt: TGTGCCAGCAGTTTCGGCGGGGGGCGGTACACTGAAGCTTTCTTT

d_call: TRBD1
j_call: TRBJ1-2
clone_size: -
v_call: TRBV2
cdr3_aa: CASSRTGAANYGYTF
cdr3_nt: TGTGCCAGCAGTCGGACAGGGGCAGCTAACTATGGCTACACCTTC

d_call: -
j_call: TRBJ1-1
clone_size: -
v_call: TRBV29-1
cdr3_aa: CSVGRRVDEAFF
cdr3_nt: TGCAGCGTTGGGCGAAGGGTAGATGAAGCTTTCTTT

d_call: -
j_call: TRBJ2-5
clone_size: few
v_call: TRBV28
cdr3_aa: CASTWGVLQTQYF
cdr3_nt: TGTGCCAGCACCTGGGGGGTGCTGCAGACCCAGTACTTC

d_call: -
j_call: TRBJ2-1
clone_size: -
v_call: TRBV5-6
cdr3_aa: CASSFLGGDPSYNEQFF
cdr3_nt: TGTGCCAGCAGCTTCTTAGGCGGGGACCCATCCTACAATGAGCAGTTCTTC

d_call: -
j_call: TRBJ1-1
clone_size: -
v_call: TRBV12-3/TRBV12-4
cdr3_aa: CASTRSDLNTEAFF
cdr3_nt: TGTGCCAGCACCCGATCAGATTTGAACACTGAAGCTTTCTTT

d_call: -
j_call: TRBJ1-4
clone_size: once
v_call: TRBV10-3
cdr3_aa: CAIKGGQDNEKLFF
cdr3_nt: TGTGCCATCAAGGGCGGACAAGATAATGAAAAACTGTTTTTT

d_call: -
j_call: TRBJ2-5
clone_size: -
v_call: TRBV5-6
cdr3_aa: CASSRDLTQYF
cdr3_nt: TGTGCCAGCAGCAGGGACTTGACCCAGTACTTC

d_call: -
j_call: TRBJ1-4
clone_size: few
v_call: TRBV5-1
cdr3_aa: CASNLLGALNEKLFF
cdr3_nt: TGCGCCAGCAATCTACTCGGAGCACTAAATGAAAAACTGTTTTTT

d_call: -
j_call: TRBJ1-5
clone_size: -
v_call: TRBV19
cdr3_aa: CASSSQGDSNQPQHF
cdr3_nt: TGTGCCAGTAGTTCGCAGGGAGATAGCAATCAGCCCCAGCATTTT

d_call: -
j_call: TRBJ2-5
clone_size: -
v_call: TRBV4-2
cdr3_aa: CASSQESKTQYF
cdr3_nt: TGTGCCAGCAGCCAAGAGTCCAAGACCCAGTACTTC

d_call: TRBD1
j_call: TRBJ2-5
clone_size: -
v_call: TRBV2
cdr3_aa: CASSARDSQETQYF
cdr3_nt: TGTGCCAGCAGTGCCCGGGACAGCCAAGAGACCCAGTACTTC

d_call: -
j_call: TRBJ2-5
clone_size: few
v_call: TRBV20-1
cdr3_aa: CSAPVGLRVTQYF
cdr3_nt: TGCAGTGCTCCAGTGGGGCTGAGAGTGACCCAGTACTTC

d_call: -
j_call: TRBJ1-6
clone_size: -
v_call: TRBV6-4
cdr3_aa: CASSDSAGDSPLHF
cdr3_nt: TGTGCCAGCAGTGACTCGGCAGGGGATTCACCCCTCCACTTT

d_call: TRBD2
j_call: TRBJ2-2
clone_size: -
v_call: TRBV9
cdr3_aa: CASSLGLAGDPGGELFF
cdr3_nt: TGTGCCAGCAGCCTGGGACTAGCGGGGGACCCGGGCGGGGAGCTGTTTTTT

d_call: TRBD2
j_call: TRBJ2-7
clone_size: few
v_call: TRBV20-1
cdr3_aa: CSAASGTYEQYF
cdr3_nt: TGCAGTGCTGCTAGCGGGACCTACGAGCAGTACTTC

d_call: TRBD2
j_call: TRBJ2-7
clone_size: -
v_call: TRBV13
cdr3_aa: CASSLGIPGGEQYF
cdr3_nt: TGTGCCAGCAGCTTAGGTATCCCGGGGGGCGAGCAGTACTTC

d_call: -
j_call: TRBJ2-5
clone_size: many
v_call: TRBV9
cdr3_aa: CASSGGGEETQYF
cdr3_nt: TGTGCCAGCAGTGGAGGAGGGGAAGAGACCCAGTACTTC

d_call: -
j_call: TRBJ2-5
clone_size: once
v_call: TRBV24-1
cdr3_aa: CATSDRPGRETQYF
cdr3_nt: TGTGCCACCAGTGATCGCCCCGGGCGCGAGACCCAGTACTTC

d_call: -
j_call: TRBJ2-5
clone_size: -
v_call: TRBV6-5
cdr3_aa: CASSYRQVQETQYF
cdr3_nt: TGTGCCAGCAGTTACCGGCAGGTCCAAGAGACCCAGTACTTC

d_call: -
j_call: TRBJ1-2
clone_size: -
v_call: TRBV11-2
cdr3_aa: CASSLEGARAGIYGYTF
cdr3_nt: TGTGCCAGCAGCTTAGAGGGCGCACGGGCAGGGATCTATGGCTACACCTTC

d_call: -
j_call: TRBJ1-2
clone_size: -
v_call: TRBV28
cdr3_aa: CASEVGGRDYGYTF
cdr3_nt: TGTGCCAGCGAAGTTGGGGGGCGCGACTATGGCTACACCTTC

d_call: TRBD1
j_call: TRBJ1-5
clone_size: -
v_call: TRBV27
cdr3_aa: CASSPRQGNQPQHF
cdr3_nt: TGTGCCAGCAGTCCTCGACAGGGGAACCAGCCCCAGCATTTT

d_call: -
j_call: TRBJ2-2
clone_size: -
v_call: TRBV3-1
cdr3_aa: CASLDDTGELFF
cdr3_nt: TGTGCCAGCCTAGACGACACCGGGGAGCTGTTTTTT

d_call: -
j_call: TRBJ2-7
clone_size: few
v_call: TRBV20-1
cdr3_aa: CSAKGGGFPYEQYF
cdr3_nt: TGCAGTGCTAAGGGGGGAGGGTTCCCCTACGAGCAGTACTTC

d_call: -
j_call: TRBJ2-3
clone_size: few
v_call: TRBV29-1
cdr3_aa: CSVVKGNPTDTQYF
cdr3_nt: TGCAGCGTTGTCAAGGGGAACCCCACAGATACGCAGTATTTT